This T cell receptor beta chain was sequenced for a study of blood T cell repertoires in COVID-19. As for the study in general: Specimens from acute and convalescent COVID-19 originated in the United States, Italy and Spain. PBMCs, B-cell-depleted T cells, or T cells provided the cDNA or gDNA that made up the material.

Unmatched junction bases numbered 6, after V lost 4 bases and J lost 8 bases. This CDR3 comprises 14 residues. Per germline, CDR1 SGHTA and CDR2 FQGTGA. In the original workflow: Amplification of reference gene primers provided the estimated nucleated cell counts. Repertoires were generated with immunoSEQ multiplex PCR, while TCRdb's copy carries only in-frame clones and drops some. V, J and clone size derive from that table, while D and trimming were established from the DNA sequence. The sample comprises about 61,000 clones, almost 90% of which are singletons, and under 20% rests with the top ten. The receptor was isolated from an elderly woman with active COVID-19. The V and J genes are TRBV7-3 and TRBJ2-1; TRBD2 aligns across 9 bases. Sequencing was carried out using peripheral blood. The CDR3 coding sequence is TGTGCCAGCAGCTCTAGCGGGGTAAAGGATGAGCAGTTCTTC. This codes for CASSSSGVKDEQFF.